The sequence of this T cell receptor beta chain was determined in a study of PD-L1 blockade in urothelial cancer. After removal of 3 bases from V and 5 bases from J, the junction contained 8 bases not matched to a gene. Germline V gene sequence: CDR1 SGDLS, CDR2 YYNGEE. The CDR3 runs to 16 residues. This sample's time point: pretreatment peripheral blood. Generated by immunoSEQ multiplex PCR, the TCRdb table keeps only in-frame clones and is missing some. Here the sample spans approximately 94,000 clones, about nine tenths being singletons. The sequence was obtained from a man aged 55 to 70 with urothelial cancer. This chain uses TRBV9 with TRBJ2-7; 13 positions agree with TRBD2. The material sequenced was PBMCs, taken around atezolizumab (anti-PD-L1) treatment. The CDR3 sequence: CASSGLAGGPVDEQYF. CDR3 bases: TGTGCCAGCAGCGGACTAGCGGGGGGCCCCGTAGACGAGCAGTACTTC.